These 17 T cell receptor beta chains share one sample of origin, sequenced in a study of T cells in women clearing cervical HPV infection. The assay was immunoSEQ multiplex PCR, and TCRdb's table has in-frame clones only and misses some. This repertoire includes under 45,000 clones. Sequencing was carried out using blood buffy coat. These receptors came from a woman between 18 and 70 years old with a cervical HPV16 infection that either progressed to CIN3+ or cleared (not recorded which).

With regard to this clone: The CDR3 extends 3 residues past the end of the read, so its final part is completed from the germline J gene. The chain employs TRBV7-2 and TRBJ2-1; no clear D. Germline V gene data show CDR1 as SGHTA and CDR2 as FQGNSA. Trimming shortened V by 3 bases and J by 7 bases, and 7 bases separated the two germline ends. This CDR3 has 12 residues. The sequenced CDR3 bases are TGTGCCAGCAGCTTGATAGGGAATGAG. Encoded protein: CASSLIGNE. The CDR3, in full, reads CASSLIGNEQFF.

In regard to this clone: The CDR3 extends 3 residues past the end of the read, so its final part is completed from the germline J gene. The gene calls are TRBV29-1 and TRBJ2-5, with D unclear. V was cut by 6 bases and J by 3 bases, with 5 bases left in between. The V gene's germline CDR1 is SQVTM and CDR2 ANQGSEA. CDR3 length equals 10 residues. The CDR3 loop is CSVSKETQYF. The CDR3 bases that were read are TGCAGCGTGTCCAAAGAGACC. Supplemented by reference TRBV29-1 and TRBJ2-5, the full variable domain reads SAVISQKPSRDICQRGTSLTIQCQVDSQVTMMFWYRQQPGQSLTLIATANQGSEATYESGFVIDKFPISRPNLTFSTLTVSNMSPEDSSIYLCSVSKETQYFGPGTRLLVL.

A remark on this clone: The read halts 3 residues ahead of the CDR3 end, with the missing end drawn from the germline J gene. This chain joins TRBV29-1 and TRBJ2-7; D might be TRBD1 (5 bases). V was clipped by 5 bases and J by 3 bases, with 14 bases between them. Per the germline V gene, CDR1 is SQVTM and CDR2 is ANQGSEA. This CDR3 has 13 amino acids. CDR3 region: CSVCETADYEQYF. The sequenced part of the CDR3 DNA is TGCAGCGTTTGCGAGACAGCTGACTACGAG.

Worth noting for this clone: The read ends 3 residues early relative to the CDR3; the germline J gene fills the gap. The V and J genes are TRBV20-1 and TRBJ2-1; 8 bases line up with TRBD1. The CDR3 spans 15 residues. In germline, CDR1 is DFQATT, CDR2 SNEGSKA (reference sequence). V was pared by 1 base and J by 9 bases, with 11 bases of the junction left unmatched. The DNA read from the CDR3 is TGCAGTGCTAGAGGGGCCCCGACAGGGGCGGGTGAG. It yields the protein CSARGAPTGAGE. In full, the CDR3 reads CSARGAPTGAGEQFF.

Regarding this clone: The CDR3 is cut off 3 residues early in the read; its end comes from the germline J gene. The V gene is TRBV19, the J gene TRBJ1-2, with 8 bases that match TRBD1. The V gene's germline CDR1 is LNHDA and CDR2 SQIVND (reference sequence). This CDR3 region has 15 residues. The CDR3 reads CASSPGQGRTYDYTF. Incomplete CDR3 DNA: TGTGCCAGTAGTCCCGGACAGGGTAGGACCTACGAC.

About this clone itself: The read stops 3 residues short of the end of the CDR3; the missing end is completed from the germline J gene. The chain carries TRBV5-4 and TRBJ2-7, with D maybe TRBD1 (5 bases). Per germline, CDR1 SGHNT and CDR2 YYREEE (reference sequence). V was clipped by 0 bases and J by 2 bases, with 9 bases between them. This CDR3 has 14 amino acids. This CDR3 is CASSLAGNPYEQYF. The sequenced part of the CDR3 DNA is TGTGCCAGCAGCTTGGCAGGGAACCCCTACGAG.

As concerns this clone: The read ends 3 residues before the CDR3 terminus; that terminus is restored from the germline J gene. The rearrangement uses TRBV7-6 and TRBJ1-3; no definite D call. Germline V lookup: CDR1 SGHVS, CDR2 FNYEAQ. Trimming left V 6 bases short and J 2 bases short, with 17 bases between. The CDR3 extends over 16 amino acids. CDR3 sequence reads: CASRSVSSGPGNTIYF. The CDR3 bases that were read are TGTGCCAGCAGATCGGTCTCTTCAGGCCCTGGAAACACC.

On this clone: The read ends 3 residues shy of where the CDR3 ends; the end is completed using the germline J gene. V is TRBV29-1 and J is TRBJ2-3; 8 nucleotides align to TRBD2. V was clipped by 4 bases and J by 6 bases; unmatched bases: 6. Germline values: CDR1 SQVTM, CDR2 ANQGSEA. The CDR3 runs to 13 residues. The part of the CDR3 DNA that was read is TGCAGCGTTGCGCACCGGGAGGGGGATACG. Translated: CSVAHREGDT. The whole CDR3 protein is CSVAHREGDTQYF.

Turning to this clone: The read stops 3 residues short of the end of the CDR3; the missing end is completed from the germline J gene. V and J are TRBV19 and TRBJ2-7, with a weak D call TRBD2 (5 bases). The CDR3 runs 11 residues. V gave up 10 bases and J gave up 4 bases, with 11 bases separating them. Germline V gives CDR1 LNHDA, CDR2 SQIVND (reference sequence). The CDR3 DNA, read in part, is TGTGCCACCCGCGGCGGGTACGAG. Translation: CATRGGYE. The entire CDR3 sequence reads CATRGGYEQYF.

With respect to this clone: The CDR3 extends 3 residues past the end of the read, so its final part is completed from the germline J gene. The genes are TRBV4-1 and TRBJ2-7, with a possible D match to TRBD2 (6 bases). The CDR3 has 17 amino acids. Germline CDR1 reads MGHRA; CDR2 reads YSYEKL. The V end was cut by 1 base, the J end by 6 bases, with 22 bases between. CDR3 region: CASSQGGSGGARGEQYF. The CDR3 bases that were read are TGCGCCAGCAGCCAAGGCGGCTCAGGCGGGGCTAGGGGCGAG.

On this clone itself: The sequenced fragment ends 3 residues before the CDR3 boundary, so the rest is inferred from the germline J gene. This chain uses TRBV5-6 with TRBJ2-5; the D gene is possibly TRBD1 (6 bases). Germline V gene data show CDR1 as SGHDT and CDR2 as YYEEEE. The V end lost 2 bases, the J end lost 5 bases, and 13 bases lay between the germline ends. The CDR3 loop spans 14 amino acids. The CDR3 reads CASSFNAGVETQYF. The sequenced part of the CDR3 DNA is TGTGCCAGCAGCTTCAACGCAGGGGTCGAGACC.

A word on this clone: From the germline J gene comes the end of the CDR3, since the read stops 3 residues before it. This chain joins TRBV30 and TRBJ1-1; 7 nucleotides agree with TRBD1. The CDR3 covers 16 residues. Trimming cost V 4 bases and J 0 bases; bases outside gene matches: 11. The germline V gene encodes CDR1 GTSNPN and CDR2 SVGIG (reference sequence). The DNA read from the CDR3 is TGTGCCTGGATGGAGGAGGCAGGGGGATTGAACACTGAA. Its translation is CAWMEEAGGLNTE. The entire CDR3 sequence reads CAWMEEAGGLNTEAFF.

Concerning this clone itself: The CDR3 is cut off 3 residues early in the read; its end comes from the germline J gene. The chain couples TRBV9 to TRBJ2-1, with 7 bases fitting TRBD1. V trimming: 0 bases; J trimming: 5 bases; junction bases outside the gene matches: 2. CDR3 length equals 14 residues. Germline V CDR1 and CDR2: SGDLS, YYNGEE. The CDR3 DNA, read in part, is TGTGCCAGCAGCGTAGGACAGGGAGACAATGAG. This codes for CASSVGQGDNE. The entire CDR3 reads CASSVGQGDNEQFF.

Points on this clone: The read ends 3 residues early relative to the CDR3; the germline J gene fills the gap. The rearrangement joins TRBV12-5 to TRBJ2-1; TRBD2 matches 10 bases. J lost 7 bases, V lost 0 bases, and 3 bases had no gene match. Looked up from germline, CDR1 is LGHNT and CDR2 is FRNRAP. This CDR3 spans 15 amino acids. The CDR3 is CASGLVIAGGNEQFF. The sequenced part of the CDR3 DNA is TGTGCTAGTGGTTTGGTAATAGCGGGAGGAAATGAG.

Remarks on this clone: With the read ending 3 residues before the CDR3 end, the germline J gene is used to fill in that end. The genes are TRBV7-8 and TRBJ1-2; 9 bases map to TRBD1. Germline trimming cut 5 bases from V and 1 base from J; bases unmatched to any gene: 5. The CDR3 totals 15 residues. CDR1 and CDR2 (germline): SGHVS, FQNEAQ. The chain's CDR3 is CASSRGTGRNYGYTF. The part of the CDR3 DNA that was read is TGTGCCAGCAGCCGAGGGACAGGGCGTAACTATGGC.

To note about this clone: The observed sequence ends 3 residues before the CDR3 terminus, with the missing tail filled in from the germline J gene. V usage is TRBV2 and J usage is TRBJ1-2, with D tentatively TRBD1 (6 bases). V lost 4 bases and J lost 5, with 11 bases in between. The CDR3 totals 13 residues. Germline CDR1 SNHLY, CDR2 FYNNEI. The sequenced part of the CDR3 DNA is TGTGCCAGCAGTGCGGACAGTAGGTATGGC. Amino acids: CASSADSRYG. The whole CDR3 reads CASSADSRYGYTF.

Concerning this clone: The read ends 3 residues shy of where the CDR3 ends; the end is completed using the germline J gene. The chain uses TRBV19 and TRBJ2-7; 7 bases are a match to TRBD1. With 5 bases clipped from V and 3 bases from J, the junction kept 7 bases outside the gene matches. The germline CDR1 and CDR2 sequences are LNHDA and SQIVND (reference sequence). The CDR3 runs to 14 residues. CDR3 DNA, as far as it was read: TGTGCCAGTAGTGTCGGGACAGCCGACTACGAG. It specifies CASSVGTADYE. In full, the CDR3 is CASSVGTADYEQYF. The entire variable domain, with the rest obtained from reference TRBV19 and TRBJ2-7, is as follows: DGGITQSPKYLFRKEGQNVTLSCEQNLNHDAMYWYRQDPGQGLRLIYYSQIVNDFQKGDIAEGYSVSREKKESFPLTVTSAQKNPTAFYLCASSVGTADYEQYFGPGTRLTVT.